These 16 T cell receptor beta chains were all obtained from the same sample, sequenced in a study of response to subunit inactivated influenza vaccine. Each CDR3 protein is one row after TCRdb ran MiXCR on the RT-PCR reads. The sample includes 450,000 to 700,000 distinct CDR3 sequences, around 15% of them seen just once. Here the sequenced sample was PBMCs from blood, taken 11 to 12 days after vaccination. All receptors derive from a man aged 50-59 years who received an inactivated influenza vaccine.

This clonotype was observed a handful of times. Here the CDR3 reads CASSRTGGLEPQHF. DNA for the CDR3: TGTGCCAGCAGTAGGACAGGGGGCTTGGAGCCCCAGCATTTT. J is TRBJ1-5 and V is TRBV12-3 or TRBV12-4, with TRBD1 matching over 11 bases. J gave up 8 bases and V 5 bases, and 5 bases lay outside the gene matches. The CDR3 extends over 14 amino acids.

This clonotype was recorded a few times. CDR3 bases: TGCAGCGTTGCCCAGTACACAGATACGCAGTATTTT. Its translation: CSVAQYTDTQYF. The chain joins TRBV29-1 to TRBJ2-3; D is uncertain. The V and J ends lost 4 bases and 2 bases respectively, with 7 bases between them. CDR1 SQVTM and CDR2 ANQGSEA come from the germline V gene. CDR3 length: 12 amino acids.

This CDR3 is CASSLSGTGGTGELFF. The CDR3, as DNA: TGCGCCAGCAGCTTGTCCGGGACAGGGGGCACCGGGGAGCTGTTTTTT. The chain recombines TRBV5-1 with TRBJ2-2; TRBD1 matches at 11 bases. CDR1 and CDR2 from the germline V gene are SGHRS and YFSETQ. The CDR3 loop spans 16 amino acids. V lost 1 base, J lost 4 bases, and 3 bases stayed unmatched.

This clonotype came up a few times. The V and J genes are TRBV29-1 and TRBJ2-1, with 10 bases fitting TRBD2. This CDR3 is built from 15 residues. The J segment lost 11 bases and the V segment lost 3 bases, leaving 13 bases of the junction unmatched. Germline loops: CDR1 SQVTM, CDR2 ANQGSEA. The DNA for the CDR3 is TGCAGCGTTGAGTTGAGGCTAGCGGGAGTTCACCAGCAGTTCTTC. Its protein is CSVELRLAGVHQQFF.

V is TRBV3-1 and J is TRBJ2-7; 10 positions match TRBD1. Unmatched junction bases numbered 4, after V lost 1 base and J lost 7 bases. This CDR3 has 14 amino acids. CDR1 and CDR2 from the germline V gene are LGHDT and YNNKEL (reference sequence). The CDR3: CASSQGGTGDEQYF. The CDR3 bases are TGTGCCAGCAGCCAAGGGGGGACAGGGGATGAGCAGTACTTC.

V usage is TRBV28 and J usage is TRBJ2-5; TRBD1 matches 7 bases. V dropped 4 bases and J dropped 2; count of bases not matched to a gene: 13. Germline lookup yields CDR1 MDHEN and CDR2 SYDVKM. CDR3 length: 17 amino acids. CDR3 loop: CASSSWTGLTLQETQYF. The CDR3 nucleotides are TGTGCCAGCAGTTCCTGGACAGGCCTCACTCTACAAGAGACCCAGTACTTC.

There are many counts of this clonotype. The chain has TRBV12-3 or TRBV12-4 and TRBJ1-3, with D maybe TRBD1 (5 bases). V lost 7 bases and J lost 4, with 11 bases in between. CDR3 length equals 13 residues. The CDR3: CASIRGEGNTIYF. The DNA of the CDR3 is TGTGCCAGCATTCGGGGGGAAGGAAACACCATATATTTT.

The CDR3 bases are TGTGCCAGCAGCCAAGAGCGGAGGCTAGCGGGCAATGAGCAGTTCTTC. As protein: CASSQERRLAGNEQFF. V gene TRBV3-1 combines with J gene TRBJ2-1, with 8 bases identical to TRBD2. CDR1 LGHDT and CDR2 YNNKEL come from the germline V gene (reference sequence). CDR3 length: 16 amino acids. V lost 0 bases and J lost 6; bases outside the gene matches: 7.

This clonotype showed up just a few times. The chain carries TRBV28 and TRBJ1-2; TRBD1 matches 7 bases. CDR3 length equals 14 residues. Germline CDR1 is MDHEN and CDR2 is SYDVKM. Trimming removed 4 bases from V and 13 bases from J; junction bases left unmatched: 15. The CDR3 DNA follows: TGTGCCAGCAGTTCTCACCTCTTACAGGGGTACAGCACCTTC. It yields the protein CASSSHLLQGYSTF.

Many counts were recorded for this clonotype. CDR3 loop: CASSPEPGNTIYF. In nucleotides, the CDR3 is TGCGCCAGCAGCCCGGAACCTGGAAACACCATATATTTT. This sequence joins TRBV5-1 and TRBJ1-3; D gene uncertain. V was pared by 4 bases and J by 2 bases, with 7 bases between. CDR1 and CDR2 (germline): SGHRS, YFSETQ. The CDR3 is 13 amino acids. The whole variable domain, remainder taken from reference TRBV5-1 and TRBJ1-3, is KAGVTQTPRYLIKTRGQQVTLSCSPISGHRSVSWYQQTPGQGLQFLFEYFSETQRNKGNFPGRFSGRQFSNSRSEMNVSTLELGDSALYLCASSPEPGNTIYFGEGSWLTVV.

This clonotype was observed a few times. The genes are TRBV20-1 and TRBJ2-7; D remains ambiguous. Looked up from germline, CDR1 is DFQATT and CDR2 is SNEGSKA (reference sequence). The CDR3 is 15 residues long. Trimming removed 6 bases from V and 0 bases from J, with 18 bases in between. CDR3 sequence: CSADLRLTNSYEQYF. The CDR3 nucleotides read TGCAGTGCCGACCTTCGACTCACAAACTCCTACGAGCAGTACTTC.

In this sample, this clonotype turned up a few times. V is TRBV7-8 and J is TRBJ2-3, with 12 bases aligning to TRBD2. The J segment lost 3 bases and the V segment lost 6 bases, leaving 13 bases of the junction unmatched. There are 18 residues in the CDR3. The germline gives CDR1 SGHVS, CDR2 FQNEAQ. CDR3 DNA sequence: TGTGCCAGCAGTTGGGACGTTAAGACTAGCGGGAGAACAGATACGCAGTATTTT. Translated, it gives CASSWDVKTSGRTDTQYF.

This clonotype turned up a few times. This chain uses TRBV7-9 with TRBJ1-2, with 7 bases identical to TRBD1. J gave up 5 bases and V 0 bases, and 9 bases lay outside the gene matches. The germline gives CDR1 SEHNR, CDR2 FQNEAQ (reference sequence). The CDR3 is made up of 16 amino acids. The CDR3 region is CASSLATGPGWYGYTF. The CDR3 coding sequence is TGTGCCAGCAGCTTAGCGACAGGGCCGGGTTGGTATGGCTACACCTTC. Using reference TRBV7-9 and TRBJ1-2 for the parts outside the CDR3, the full variable domain is DTGVSQNPRHKITKRGQNVTFRCDPISEHNRLYWYRQTLGQGPEFLTYFQNEAQLEKSRLLSDRFSAERPKGSFSTLEIQRTEQGDSAMYLCASSLATGPGWYGYTFGSGTRLTVV.

V is TRBV7-2 and J is TRBJ1-1, with TRBD1 identical over 8 bases. CDR3 length: 14 residues. Trimming at V came to 4 bases and at J to 4 bases, leaving 5 bases not matched to a gene. The V gene's germline CDR1 is SGHTA and CDR2 FQGNSA. CDR3: CASSSHRGVTEAFF. In nucleotides, the CDR3 is TGTGCCAGCAGCTCCCACAGGGGGGTCACTGAAGCTTTCTTT. The complete variable domain, with remaining parts taken from reference TRBV7-2 and TRBJ1-1, reads GAGVSQSPSNKVTEKGKDVELRCDPISGHTALYWYRQSLGQGLEFLIYFQGNSAPDKSGLPSDRFSAERTGGSVSTLTIQRTQQEDSAVYLCASSSHRGVTEAFFGQGTRLTVV.

The rearrangement uses TRBV7-8 and TRBJ2-3, with D possibly being TRBD1 (6 bases). Trimming pared 1 base from V and 2 bases from J, leaving 10 bases between. This CDR3 has 15 residues. Germline CDR1 reads SGHVS; CDR2 reads FQNEAQ. CDR3 sequence: CASSLEGHNTDTQYF. The CDR3 DNA sequence: TGTGCCAGCAGCTTAGAGGGACATAACACAGATACGCAGTATTTT.

V usage is TRBV7-2 and J usage is TRBJ2-1, with 13 bases identical to TRBD2. V was clipped by 5 bases and J by 9 bases; unmatched bases: 7. The CDR3 loop spans 15 amino acids. Germline values: CDR1 SGHTA, CDR2 FQGNSA. The CDR3 DNA is TGTGCCAGCAGCCCTGGACTAGCGGGGGCCACTGAGCAGTTCTTC. This translates into CASSPGLAGATEQFF.